This T cell receptor beta chain is from a study of regulatory T cells in long-lasting Graves disease. Findings and caveats of the study: Patients with persistent Graves' had lower TCR diversity than newly diagnosed patients.

Time point noted: newly diagnosed GD, antithyroid drugs for less than 3 months. PBMCs provided the RNA from which the TCR library was made. A roughly 10-milliliter sample of peripheral blood was drawn into EDTA tubes. The V end lost 4 bases, the J end lost 0 bases, and 15 bases lay between the germline ends. This CDR3 is 16 amino acids long. The germline V gene encodes CDR1 SGHRS and CDR2 YFSETQ. There are a few counts of this clonotype. Its antigen is unknown. CDR3 regions were amplified by Arm-PCR using iRepertoire HTBI primers to build TCR beta libraries. MiXCR was run by TCRdb on the multiplex PCR reads, yielding one entry per CDR3 protein. The sample shows about 420,000 distinct CDR3 sequences, less than 20% of them seen only once. This sample also appeared in a second study, on T cells in Graves' hyperthyroidism and ophthalmopathy. As that study records: Used for diagnoses were clinical symptoms, serum thyroxine and TRAb, thyroid ultrasound and orbital computed tomography.

This material consisted of peripheral blood mononuclear cells (PBMCs), taken at new diagnosis, from a patient treated with antithyroid drugs. This chain connects TRBV5-1 to TRBJ2-3, with D perhaps matching TRBD1 or TRBD2 (5 bases each). This sequence was found in a woman between 18 and 30 years old with Graves disease. DNA for the CDR3: TGCGCCAGCAGCCGGGACCCGGGGCTTAGCACAGATACGCAGTATTTT. This sequence encodes CASSRDPGLSTDTQYF.